This entry is about one T cell receptor beta chain. Its specificity is unknown. The data stem from a study of shared clonotypes between healthy human individuals. Whole-study context: The donor pool was made up of a couple of women and a few men aged 18 to 49. Regarding the study as a whole: When naive CD4 clonotypes were compared across a few donors, approximately 4.9% were shared. Estimated richness values were generally larger in naive subsets than in memory subsets. It was the few donors that limited the genetic and exposure-history diversity represented.

TCRdb's copy holds only in-frame clones and misses some; the assay was immunoSEQ multiplex PCR. The table has about 1.5 million clones, 95% to 99% seen once. Germline CDR1 is SGHTA and CDR2 is FQGNSA. The CDR3 runs 19 residues. Trimming pared 0 bases from V and 4 bases from J, leaving 22 bases between. The rearrangement uses TRBV7-2 and TRBJ2-1; D might be TRBD1 or TRBD2, each matching 6 bases. The source material was naive CD4+ T cells sorted from blood. The subset denotes: CD45RA+ positively selected. The sequence came from a man under 40 in good health. In nucleotides, the CDR3 is TGTGCCAGCAGCTTAGCGAGCCCAATCGAGACTAGGGGGTACAATGAGCAGTTCTTC. Translated, it gives CASSLASPIETRGYNEQFF.